The sequence of this TCR beta chain was determined in a study of cytomegalovirus exposure and HLA in healthy donors. Points from the study as a whole: In a later analysis, a missense DCLRE1C variant was linked to TCR beta V- and J-gene trimming. Later analysis suggested links between common viral pathogens and several top significant clusters.

About this clone itself: Its matching antigen is unknown.

The PCR had 60 Vbeta and 13 Jbeta primers. Profiled with immunoSEQ multiplex PCR; TCRdb holds only in-frame clones, not every one. The sample consists of around 200,000 clones, approximately 85% of them appearing once. Material for sequencing was PBMCs. The sequence came from a woman between 45 and 60 years old in good health and CMV-seronegative.

The CDR3, as DNA: TGTGCCAGCAGCAAAAAAGGAGTAGGGGCTGAAGCTTTCTTT. Translating gives CASSKKGVGAEAFF. This chain uses TRBV21-1 with TRBJ1-1; whether TRBD1, the table's D call, matches the DNA was not checked. TRBV21-1 is designated a pseudogene. The CDR3 covers 14 residues.